What follows are 16 T cell receptor beta chains derived from one specimen sequenced in a study of cytomegalovirus exposure and HLA in healthy donors. Clones were read by immunoSEQ multiplex PCR, and TCRdb kept only the in-frame ones, dropping some. The sample records about 220,000 clones, about nine tenths being singletons. The sample comprised PBMCs. These receptor sequences come from a young woman in good health and CMV-seronegative.

V and J are TRBV19 and TRBJ1-1; D possibly corresponds to TRBD1 (6 bases). Germline-derived CDR1 and CDR2 are LNHDA and SQIVND (reference sequence). The ends were cut back, 2 bases at V and 8 bases at J, with 9 bases in the middle. The CDR3 runs to 12 residues. In DNA form, the CDR3 reads TGTGCCAGTAGTATAAGCCAGGGGGAAGCTTTCTTT. The encoded protein is CASSISQGEAFF.

The gene calls are TRBV9 and TRBJ2-2, with TRBD2 matching over 13 bases. With V trimmed by 3 bases and J by 5 bases, 7 bases remained unmatched. This CDR3 has 17 amino acids. Germline V gives CDR1 SGDLS, CDR2 YYNGEE. This chain's CDR3 is CASSARGTSGKTGELFF. The DNA for the CDR3 is TGTGCCAGCAGCGCTAGAGGGACTAGCGGGAAGACCGGGGAGCTGTTTTTT.

This clone turned up a few times. Here the CDR3 reads CASSDAGGNQPQHF. The CDR3 nucleotides read TGTGCCAGCAGTGACGCAGGGGGCAATCAGCCCCAGCATTTT. This rearrangement joins TRBV2 to TRBJ1-5; TRBD1 might be the D (6 bases). V lost 3 bases and J 2 bases, leaving 8 bases between the germline ends. Germline values: CDR1 SNHLY, CDR2 FYNNEI. The CDR3 is 14 residues long.

The V call is TRBV11-2, the J call TRBJ2-7; D ambiguous. Trimming took off 2 bases at V and 3 bases at J, with 8 bases between the two ends. The CDR3 extends over 13 amino acids. CDR1 and CDR2 from the germline V gene are SGHAT and FQNNGV. The CDR3 bases are TGTGCCAGCAGCTTAAGTCCCAGCTACGAGCAGTACTTC. Residues: CASSLSPSYEQYF.

The rearrangement uses TRBV6-5 and TRBJ2-7, with TRBD2 matching over 12 bases. CDR1 and CDR2 (germline): MNHEY, SVGAGI. After removal of 7 bases from V and 6 bases from J, the junction contained 7 bases not matched to a gene. The CDR3 extends over 14 amino acids. Here the CDR3 reads CASKLAGGLGEQYF. CDR3 coding DNA: TGTGCCAGCAAGCTAGCGGGAGGGCTAGGCGAGCAGTACTTC.

This clone was recorded once. The gene calls are TRBV30 and TRBJ1-1, with 8 positions matching TRBD1. The germline CDR1 and CDR2 sequences are GTSNPN and SVGIG (reference sequence). Trimming cost V 2 bases and J 3 bases; bases outside gene matches: 8. There are 15 residues in the CDR3. The CDR3 protein is CAWSFWTGMDTEAFF. DNA for the CDR3: TGTGCCTGGAGTTTTTGGACAGGGATGGACACTGAAGCTTTCTTT.

This clone was recorded only once. In nucleotides, the CDR3 is TGTGCCAGCAGTAATCGGGACAGCTACAATGAGCAGTTCTTC. Translating gives CASSNRDSYNEQFF. This chain links TRBV6-5 with TRBJ2-1; 7 nucleotides align to TRBD1. The V gene end was trimmed by 5 bases and the J gene end by 3 bases; junction bases not matched to a gene: 4. The CDR3 has 14 residues. Germline V CDR1 and CDR2: MNHEY, SVGAGI.

This rearrangement joins TRBV2 to TRBJ1-1; 8 bases line up with TRBD1. Germline CDR1 is SNHLY and CDR2 is FYNNEI. The CDR3 runs to 12 residues. With V trimmed by 2 bases and J by 9 bases, 2 bases remained unmatched. CDR3 region: CASSEYRGKAFF. The CDR3 nucleotides read TGTGCCAGCAGTGAATACAGGGGGAAAGCTTTCTTT. Full variable domain (missing parts from reference TRBV2 and TRBJ1-1): EPEVTQTPSHQVTQMGQEVILRCVPISNHLYFYWYRQILGQKVEFLVSFYNNEISEKSEIFDDQFSVERPDGSNFTLKIRSTKLEDSAMYFCASSEYRGKAFFGQGTRLTVV.

The chain joins TRBV30 to TRBJ1-5; a weak D match, TRBD1 (5 bases). From germline, CDR1 is GTSNPN and CDR2 SVGIG (reference sequence). V was trimmed by 4 bases and J by 0 bases, leaving 13 bases between them. This CDR3 has 15 residues. The CDR3 coding sequence is TGTGCCTGGAATCAAGGGGTGAATAGCAATCAGCCCCAGCATTTT. As protein: CAWNQGVNSNQPQHF. The full variable domain, with the rest looked up from reference TRBV30 and TRBJ1-5, is SQTIHQWPATLVQPVGSPLSLECTVEGTSNPNLYWYRQAAGRGLQLLFYSVGIGQISSEVPQNLSASRPQDRQFILSSKKLLLSDSGFYLCAWNQGVNSNQPQHFGDGTRLSIL.

The chain's CDR3 is CASRRTGDYGYTF. CDR3 DNA sequence: TGTGCCAGCAGGAGGACAGGGGACTATGGCTACACCTTC. V and J are TRBV2 and TRBJ1-2, with 9 nucleotides matching TRBD1. The CDR3 spans 13 residues. The germline gives CDR1 SNHLY, CDR2 FYNNEI. Unmatched junction bases numbered 2, after V lost 6 bases and J lost 3 bases.

The V call is TRBV6-6, the J call TRBJ1-2, with D possibly TRBD1 on 5 matching bases. The CDR3 has 11 amino acids. Germline values: CDR1 MNHNY, CDR2 SVGAGI (reference sequence). V lost 4 bases, J lost 12 bases, and 12 bases lay in between. The CDR3 loop reads CASSFGGYHTF. The DNA for the CDR3 is TGTGCCAGCAGTTTCGGGGGTTACCACACCTTC.

The V gene is TRBV28, the J gene TRBJ2-1, with 8 positions matching TRBD1. V trimming: 6 bases; J trimming: 6 bases; junction bases outside the gene matches: 10. The CDR3 runs 15 residues. Germline CDR1 reads MDHEN; CDR2 reads SYDVKM. The CDR3 spells CASRPTGGRGNEQFF. CDR3 DNA: TGTGCCAGCAGGCCTACAGGGGGAAGGGGCAATGAGCAGTTCTTC.

The chain uses TRBV11-3 and TRBJ2-1; 12 nucleotides line up with TRBD2. The CDR3 runs to 15 residues. Germline CDR1 reads SGHNT; CDR2 reads YENEEA. V dropped 5 bases and J dropped 7; count of bases not matched to a gene: 6. The DNA of the CDR3 is TGTGCCAGCAGCGCTAGCGGGAGGGCCTGGAATGAGCAGTTCTTC. Translating it yields CASSASGRAWNEQFF.

The CDR3 DNA sequence: TGTGCCAGCAGCCAAGAAACATCCTCCTACGAGCAGTACTTC. The encoded protein is CASSQETSSYEQYF. This chain uses TRBV4-2 with TRBJ2-7; D is unclear. Trimming took off 0 bases at V and 0 bases at J, with 6 bases between the two ends. The CDR3 length is 14 residues. Per the germline V gene, CDR1 is LGHNA and CDR2 is YNFKEQ.

V usage is TRBV7-8 and J usage is TRBJ2-1; D unresolved. CDR1 and CDR2 from the germline V gene are SGHVS and FQNEAQ. V gave up 1 base and J gave up 2 bases, with 9 bases separating them. The CDR3 is 15 residues long. CDR3 coding DNA: TGTGCCAGCAGCTTAGATCGAGAACCCTACAATGAGCAGTTCTTC. It codes for CASSLDREPYNEQFF.

The genes are TRBV2 and TRBJ2-3, with D possibly being TRBD2 (5 bases). This CDR3 has 12 residues. Trimming stripped 4 bases from V and 10 bases from J, with 12 bases between. CDR1 and CDR2 from the germline V gene are SNHLY and FYNNEI. CDR3 sequence (DNA): TGTGCCAGCAGTGGGACTCCCCGGCCGCAGTATTTT. Translated: CASSGTPRPQYF.